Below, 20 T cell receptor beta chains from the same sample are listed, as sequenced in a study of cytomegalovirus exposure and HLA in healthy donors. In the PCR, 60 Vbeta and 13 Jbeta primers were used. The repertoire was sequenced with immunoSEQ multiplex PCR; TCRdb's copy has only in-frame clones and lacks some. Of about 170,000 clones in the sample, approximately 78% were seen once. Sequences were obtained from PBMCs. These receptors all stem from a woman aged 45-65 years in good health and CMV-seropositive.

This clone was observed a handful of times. CDR3 loop: CASGIVGGASNEQFF. The CDR3 DNA sequence: TGTGCCAGCGGAATCGTAGGGGGAGCGTCCAATGAGCAGTTCTTC. The chain couples TRBV6-1 to TRBJ2-1, with a weak D call TRBD1 (6 bases). The CDR3 covers 15 residues. The germline V gene encodes CDR1 MNHNS and CDR2 SASEGT. The V and J ends lost 8 bases and 6 bases respectively, with 20 bases between them.

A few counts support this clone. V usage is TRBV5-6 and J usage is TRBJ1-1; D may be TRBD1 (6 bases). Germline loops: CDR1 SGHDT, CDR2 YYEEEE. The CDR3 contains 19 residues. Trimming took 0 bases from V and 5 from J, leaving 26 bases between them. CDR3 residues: CASSLGHGARGTLGTEAFF. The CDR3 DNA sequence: TGTGCCAGCAGCTTGGGACATGGTGCCAGGGGAACTTTGGGAACTGAAGCTTTCTTT.

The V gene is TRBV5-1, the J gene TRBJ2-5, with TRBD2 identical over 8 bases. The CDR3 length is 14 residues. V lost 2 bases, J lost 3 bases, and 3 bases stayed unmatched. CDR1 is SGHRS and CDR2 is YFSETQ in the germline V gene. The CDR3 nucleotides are TGCGCCAGCAGCTTAAGAGCGGGGGAAGAGACCCAGTACTTC. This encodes CASSLRAGEETQYF. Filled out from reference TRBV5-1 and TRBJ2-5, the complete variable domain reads KAGVTQTPRYLIKTRGQQVTLSCSPISGHRSVSWYQQTPGQGLQFLFEYFSETQRNKGNFPGRFSGRQFSNSRSEMNVSTLELGDSALYLCASSLRAGEETQYFGPGTRLLVL.

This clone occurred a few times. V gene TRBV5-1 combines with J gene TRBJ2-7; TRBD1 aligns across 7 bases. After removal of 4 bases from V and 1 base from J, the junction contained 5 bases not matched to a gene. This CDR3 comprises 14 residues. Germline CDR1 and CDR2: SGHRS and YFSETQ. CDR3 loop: CASSRNRGSYEQYF. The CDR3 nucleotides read TGCGCCAGCAGCCGAAACAGGGGTTCCTACGAGCAGTACTTC.

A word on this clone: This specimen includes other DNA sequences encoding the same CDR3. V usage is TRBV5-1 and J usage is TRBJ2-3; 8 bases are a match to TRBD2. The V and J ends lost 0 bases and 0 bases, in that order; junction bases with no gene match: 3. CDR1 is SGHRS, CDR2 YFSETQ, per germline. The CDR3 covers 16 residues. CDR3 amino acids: CASSLGGGGSTDTQYF. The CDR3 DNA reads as TGCGCCAGCAGCTTGGGCGGCGGGGGGAGCACAGATACGCAGTATTTT.

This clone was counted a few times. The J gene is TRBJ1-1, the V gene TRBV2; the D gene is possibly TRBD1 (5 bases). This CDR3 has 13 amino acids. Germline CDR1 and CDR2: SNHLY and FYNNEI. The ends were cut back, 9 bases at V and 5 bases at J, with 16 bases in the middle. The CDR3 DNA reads TGTGCCAGTTCCCTGGGGGGTTGGACTGAAGCTTTCTTT. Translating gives CASSLGGWTEAFF.

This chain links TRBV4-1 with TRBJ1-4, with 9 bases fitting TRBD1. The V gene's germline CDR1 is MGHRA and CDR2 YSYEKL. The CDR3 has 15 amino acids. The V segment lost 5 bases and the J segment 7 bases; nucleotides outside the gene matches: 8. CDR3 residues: CASSYTGQGTEKLFF. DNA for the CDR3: TGCGCCAGCAGCTACACTGGACAGGGGACTGAAAAACTGTTTTTT.

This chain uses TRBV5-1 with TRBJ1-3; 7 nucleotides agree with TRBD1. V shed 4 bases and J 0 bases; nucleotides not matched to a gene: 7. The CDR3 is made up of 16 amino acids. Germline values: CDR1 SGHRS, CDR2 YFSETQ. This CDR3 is CASSPGDSHSGNTIYF. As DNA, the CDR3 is TGCGCCAGCAGCCCGGGGGACAGCCACTCTGGAAACACCATATATTTT.

The CDR3 is CASSLRPQGGNEQFF. The CDR3 DNA is TGTGCCAGCAGCTTAAGACCACAGGGGGGAAATGAGCAGTTCTTC. The chain carries TRBV7-9 and TRBJ2-1; TRBD1 agrees at 8 bases. Germline loops: CDR1 SEHNR, CDR2 FQNEAQ (reference sequence). CDR3 length: 15 residues. Germline trimming cut 2 bases from V and 7 bases from J; bases unmatched to any gene: 7.

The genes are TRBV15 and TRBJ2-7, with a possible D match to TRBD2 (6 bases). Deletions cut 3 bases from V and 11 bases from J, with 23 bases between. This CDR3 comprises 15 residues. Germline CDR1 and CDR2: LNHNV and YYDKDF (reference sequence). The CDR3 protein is CATSSLLGAGPTKYF. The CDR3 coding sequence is TGTGCCACCAGCAGCCTCCTTGGGGCGGGACCCACCAAGTACTTC.

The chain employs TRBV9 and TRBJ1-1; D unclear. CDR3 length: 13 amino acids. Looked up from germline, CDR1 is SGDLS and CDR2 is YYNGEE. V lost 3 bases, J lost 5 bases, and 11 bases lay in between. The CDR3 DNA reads TGTGCCAGCAGCGGACAACCGGGGACTGAAGCTTTCTTT. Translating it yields CASSGQPGTEAFF.

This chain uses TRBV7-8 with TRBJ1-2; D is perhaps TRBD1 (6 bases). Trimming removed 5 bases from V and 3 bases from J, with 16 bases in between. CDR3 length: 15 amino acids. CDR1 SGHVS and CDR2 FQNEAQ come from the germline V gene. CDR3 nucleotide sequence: TGTGCCAGCAGCGGGGGGGCGGGTAGGGACTATGGCTACACCTTC. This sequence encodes CASSGGAGRDYGYTF.

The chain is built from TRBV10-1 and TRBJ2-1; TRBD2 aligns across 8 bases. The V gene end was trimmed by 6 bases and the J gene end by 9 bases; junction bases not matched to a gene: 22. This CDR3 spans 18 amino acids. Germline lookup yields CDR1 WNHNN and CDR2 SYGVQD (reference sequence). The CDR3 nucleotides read TGCGCCAGCAGCCCGACTGGGCGGGGGGCCGGTTGGCACGGTGAGCAGTTCTTC. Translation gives CASSPTGRGAGWHGEQFF.

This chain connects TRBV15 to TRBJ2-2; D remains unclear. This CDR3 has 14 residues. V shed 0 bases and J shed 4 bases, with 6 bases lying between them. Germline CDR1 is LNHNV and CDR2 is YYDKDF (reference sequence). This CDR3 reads CATSRETATGELFF. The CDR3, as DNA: TGTGCCACCAGCAGAGAAACAGCCACCGGGGAGCTGTTTTTT.

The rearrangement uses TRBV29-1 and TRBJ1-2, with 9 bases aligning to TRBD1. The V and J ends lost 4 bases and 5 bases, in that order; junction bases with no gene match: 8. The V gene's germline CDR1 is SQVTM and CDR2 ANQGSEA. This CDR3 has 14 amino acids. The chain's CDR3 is CSVALGDREYGYTF. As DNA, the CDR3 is TGCAGCGTTGCTCTCGGGGACAGGGAGTATGGCTACACCTTC.

CDR3 in DNA: TGTGCCAGCAGTGGCGGGGGAACAGGGTTCTACGAGCAGTACTTC. Translated, it gives CASSGGGTGFYEQYF. The rearrangement uses TRBV6-1 and TRBJ2-7; the D gene is possibly TRBD2 (7 bases). Trimming removed 4 bases from V and 3 bases from J, with 16 bases in between. The germline gives CDR1 MNHNS, CDR2 SASEGT. The CDR3 is 15 residues long.

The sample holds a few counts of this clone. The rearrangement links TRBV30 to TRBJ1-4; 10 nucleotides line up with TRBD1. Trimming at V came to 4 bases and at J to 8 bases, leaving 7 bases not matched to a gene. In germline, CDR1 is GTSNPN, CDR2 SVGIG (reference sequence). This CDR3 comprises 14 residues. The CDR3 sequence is CAWTRGQGDEKLFF. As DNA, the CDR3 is TGTGCCTGGACTAGAGGACAGGGGGACGAAAAACTGTTTTTT.

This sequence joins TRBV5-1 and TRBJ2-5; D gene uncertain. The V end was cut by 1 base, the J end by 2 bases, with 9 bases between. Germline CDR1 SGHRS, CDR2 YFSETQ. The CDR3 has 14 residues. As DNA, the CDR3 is TGCGCCAGCAGCTTGTTTTCACAGCAAGAGACCCAGTACTTC. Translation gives CASSLFSQQETQYF.

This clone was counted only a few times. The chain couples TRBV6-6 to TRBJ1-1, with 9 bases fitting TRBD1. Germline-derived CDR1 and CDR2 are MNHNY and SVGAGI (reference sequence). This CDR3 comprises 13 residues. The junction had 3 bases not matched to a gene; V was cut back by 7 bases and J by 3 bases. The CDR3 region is CASTRTGDTEAFF. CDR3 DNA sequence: TGTGCCAGCACAAGGACAGGGGACACTGAAGCTTTCTTT.

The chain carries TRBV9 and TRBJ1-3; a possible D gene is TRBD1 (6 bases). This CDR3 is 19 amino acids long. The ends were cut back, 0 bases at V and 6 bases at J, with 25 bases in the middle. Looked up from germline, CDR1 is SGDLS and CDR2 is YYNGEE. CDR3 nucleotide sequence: TGTGCCAGCAGCGTAGGAAAGTCGAGCGGGGGGCAGGGGAAAAACACCATATATTTT. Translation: CASSVGKSSGGQGKNTIYF.